Listed below are T cell receptor beta chains from one sample, sequenced in a study of cytotoxic CD8 clonotypes in ibrutinib-treated CLL. Clones were read by immunoSEQ multiplex PCR, and TCRdb kept only the in-frame ones, dropping some. The sample has under 30,000 clones; 76% are singletons. Sample: PBMCs, taken after 36 months of ibrutinib treatment. All receptors come from a human donor with chronic lymphocytic leukemia. Both conserved end residues are part of each CDR3. The D gene is left open where the match is weak. Some rows mark clone size as missing; the rest say once, few, many or name a class of expanded clone.

v_gene	d_gene	abundance	j_gene	CDR3aa	CDR3nt
TRBV14	NA	few	TRBJ2-1	CASSRGGPEQFF	TGTGCCAGCAGCCGGGGAGGCCCGGAGCAGTTCTTC
TRBV5-1	NA	NA	TRBJ2-7	CASSLYGDGNYEQYF	TGCGCCAGCAGCCTTTACGGAGACGGAAACTACGAGCAGTACTTC
TRBV30	NA	NA	TRBJ1-2	CAWTLLDSFYGYTF	TGTGCCTGGACCCTTTTGGACAGCTTCTATGGCTACACCTTC
TRBV29-1	TRBD2	NA	TRBJ2-5	CSVVSGGAETQYF	TGCAGCGTTGTGAGCGGGGGGGCAGAGACCCAGTACTTC
TRBV11-2	NA	once	TRBJ1-1	CASSLVPGTEAFF	TGTGCCAGCAGCTTAGTCCCAGGCACTGAAGCTTTCTTT
TRBV4-3	NA	NA	TRBJ2-5	CASSQDLSETQYF	TGCGCCAGCAGCCAAGATCTTTCGGAGACCCAGTACTTC
TRBV10-3	NA	NA	TRBJ2-2	CAISEFGTGVTGELFF	TGTGCCATCAGTGAGTTTGGCACGGGGGTCACCGGGGAGCTGTTTTTT
TRBV5-8	TRBD1	NA	TRBJ1-2	CASRTGIGYTF	TGTGCCAGCAGGACAGGGATTGGCTACACCTTC
TRBV4-1	TRBD2	NA	TRBJ2-2	CASTAGGLSGELFF	TGCGCCAGCACGGCGGGGGGGCTTAGCGGGGAGCTGTTTTTT
TRBV21-1	NA	NA	TRBJ1-1	CASSKSPGVLGFPEAFF	TGTGCCAGCAGCAAATCTCCGGGGGTTCTGGGATTCCCTGAAGCTTTCTTT
TRBV29-1	TRBD1	NA	TRBJ2-1	CSVEGSRDRGFSYNEQFF	TGCAGCGTTGAAGGGTCCCGGGACAGGGGTTTCAGCTACAATGAGCAGTTCTTC
TRBV10-3	TRBD1	NA	TRBJ1-4	CAIRQGVGEKLFF	TGTGCCATCAGACAGGGGGTGGGCGAAAAACTGTTTTTT
TRBV6-1	NA	NA	TRBJ2-5	CASINWDGEETQYF	TGTGCCAGCATCAACTGGGACGGTGAAGAGACCCAGTACTTC
TRBV29-1	TRBD1	NA	TRBJ1-5	CSVGQGDQPQHF	TGCAGCGTTGGCCAGGGGGATCAGCCCCAGCATTTT
TRBV29-1	NA	NA	TRBJ2-1	CSVEKGNEQFF	TGCAGCGTTGAAAAGGGGAATGAGCAGTTCTTC
TRBV5-4	TRBD2	NA	TRBJ2-5	CASSLGLAAFSETQYF	TGTGCCAGCAGCTTGGGTCTAGCGGCTTTTTCGGAGACCCAGTACTTC
TRBV7-9	NA	NA	TRBJ2-1	CASSLGSLSSYNEQFF	TGTGCCAGCAGCTTAGGCTCTCTGAGCTCCTACAATGAGCAGTTCTTC
TRBV7-9	NA	NA	TRBJ2-5	CASSLVDWKTAEETQYF	TGTGCCAGCAGCTTAGTGGATTGGAAGACAGCCGAAGAGACCCAGTACTTC
TRBV10-3	NA	few	TRBJ1-2	CAISAGPTDGYTF	TGTGCCATCAGTGCCGGTCCGACGGATGGCTACACCTTC
TRBV29-1	TRBD1	NA	TRBJ1-2	CSVEGQATNYGYTF	TGCAGCGTGGAGGGACAGGCCACTAACTATGGCTACACCTTC